A selection of T cell receptor beta chains follows, all from one sample in a study of blood T cell repertoires in COVID-19. Profiling relied on immunoSEQ multiplex PCR, and the TCRdb table lists in-frame clones only, not all of them. The sample carries more than 300,000 clones, about nine tenths recorded once. The sequenced material came from peripheral blood. The receptors stem from a woman in her 70s with COVID-19, enrolled during active disease. The CDR3 runs from the conserved cysteine through the conserved F or W. The order of the fields is clone size, J gene, D gene, V gene, CDR3 DNA, CDR3 protein. A D gene is named only where the DNA matches it firmly. Size is stated for part of the rows, as once, few or many counts, or as a class when the clone is expanded.

. | TRBJ1-2 | TRBD1 | TRBV5-8 | TGTGCCAGCAGGTTGACAGGGGGCGACTATGGCTACACCTTC | CASRLTGGDYGYTF
. | TRBJ1-3 | TRBD1 | TRBV5-1 | TGCGCCAGCAGCTTGGGGCCAGGGGGATCGTCTGGAAACACCATATATTTT | CASSLGPGGSSGNTIYF
. | TRBJ1-3 | TRBD1 | TRBV7-2 | TGTGCCAGCAGCCCTACCGGGACAGGGGCTGGAAACACCATATATTTT | CASSPTGTGAGNTIYF
few | TRBJ1-6 | TRBD1 | TRBV30 | TGTGCCTGGACGACAGGGGGAATAAGTTCACCCCTCCACTTT | CAWTTGGISSPLHF
. | TRBJ1-2 | . | TRBV5-1 | TGCGCCAGCAGCTTGGATGACAGGCGGAACTATGGCTACACCTTC | CASSLDDRRNYGYTF
. | TRBJ2-1 | TRBD1 | TRBV9 | TGTGCCAGCAGCCCCGGACAGGGAGCGGCCCGCTATGAGCAGTTCTTC | CASSPGQGAARYEQFF
. | TRBJ1-1 | . | TRBV24-1 | TGTGCCACGAGGCGAGGCATGAACACTGAAGCTTTCTTT | CATRRGMNTEAFF
once | TRBJ2-2 | TRBD2 | TRBV4-1 | TGCGCCAGCAGCCAGAGCCCTCTGCGGGGGTTAAACACCGGGGAGCTGTTTTTT | CASSQSPLRGLNTGELFF
. | TRBJ1-4 | . | TRBV21-1 | TGTGCCAGCAGCAAAGCGTCCCCTGAGGACAGGGTATGGGCTGAAAAACTGTTTTTT | CASSKASPEDRVWAEKLFF
. | TRBJ1-3 | . | TRBV4-1 | TGCGCCAGCAGCCGATTTGGAGGGAGCTCTGGAAACACCATATATTTT | CASSRFGGSSGNTIYF
. | TRBJ1-5 | . | TRBV10-3 | TGTGCCATCAGTGAGGCGGGGGGCAATCAGCCCCAGCATTTT | CAISEAGGNQPQHF
. | TRBJ2-5 | TRBD2 | TRBV5-8 | TGTGCCAGCAGCCTATCCCGGGACTACGAATTTGGGACCCAGTACTTC | CASSLSRDYEFGTQYF
. | TRBJ1-1 | . | TRBV5-1 | TGCGCCAGCAGCGCCGACCCGGCGGGGAACACTGAAGCTTTCTTT | CASSADPAGNTEAFF
few | TRBJ1-1 | . | TRBV24-1 | TGTGCCACCTCGAAGGGGTGGAACACTGAAGCTTTCTTT | CATSKGWNTEAFF
. | TRBJ2-7 | TRBD1 | TRBV14 | TGTGCCAGCAGCTGGGGACAGGGCCGCTACGAGCAGTACTTC | CASSWGQGRYEQYF
. | TRBJ1-4 | . | TRBV4-3 | TGCGCCAGCAGCCAATTGAGTGGACAGGAAAAACTGTTTTTT | CASSQLSGQEKLFF
. | TRBJ2-5 | TRBD2 | TRBV25-1 | TGTGCCAGCAGTCCGGCGGGGGGGGACAGAGAGACCCAGTACTTC | CASSPAGGDRETQYF
. | TRBJ1-5 | TRBD1 | TRBV2 | TGTGCCAGCAGTAAGGACAGGGGCATCAATCAGCCCCAGCATTTT | CASSKDRGINQPQHF
. | TRBJ2-1 | . | TRBV7-9 | TGTGCCAGCAGCTTTAGGGGCGACTACAATGAGCAGTTCTTC | CASSFRGDYNEQFF
. | TRBJ2-7 | . | TRBV7-2 | TGTGCCAGCAGCTTATCGGGGGTCGGGGCCTACGAGCAGTACTTC | CASSLSGVGAYEQYF
. | TRBJ2-3 | . | TRBV9 | TGTGCCAGCAGCGTAGCGGACACAAGCACAGATACGCAGTATTTT | CASSVADTSTDTQYF